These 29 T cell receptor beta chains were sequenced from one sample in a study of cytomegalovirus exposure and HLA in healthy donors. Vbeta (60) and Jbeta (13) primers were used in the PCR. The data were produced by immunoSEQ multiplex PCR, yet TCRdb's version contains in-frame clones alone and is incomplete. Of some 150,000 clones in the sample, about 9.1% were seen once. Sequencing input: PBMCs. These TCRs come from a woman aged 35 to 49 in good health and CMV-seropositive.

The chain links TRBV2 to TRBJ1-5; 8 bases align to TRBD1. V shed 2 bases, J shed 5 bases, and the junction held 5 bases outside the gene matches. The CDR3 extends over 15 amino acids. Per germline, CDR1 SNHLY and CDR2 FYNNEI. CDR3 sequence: CASSERQGAYQPQHF. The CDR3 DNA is TGTGCCAGCAGTGAACGGCAGGGGGCTTATCAGCCCCAGCATTTT.

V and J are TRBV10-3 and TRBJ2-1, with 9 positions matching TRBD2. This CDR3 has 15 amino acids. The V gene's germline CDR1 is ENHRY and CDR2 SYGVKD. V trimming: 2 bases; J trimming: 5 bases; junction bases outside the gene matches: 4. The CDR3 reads CAISEGRGGNNEQFF. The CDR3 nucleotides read TGTGCCATCAGTGAGGGGCGGGGGGGAAACAATGAGCAGTTCTTC.

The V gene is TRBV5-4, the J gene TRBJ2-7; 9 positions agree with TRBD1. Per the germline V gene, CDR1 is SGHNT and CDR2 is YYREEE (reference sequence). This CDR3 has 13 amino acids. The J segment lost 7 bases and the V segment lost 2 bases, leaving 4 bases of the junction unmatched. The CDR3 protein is CASSFRDRDEQYF. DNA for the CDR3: TGTGCCAGCAGCTTCCGGGACAGGGATGAGCAGTACTTC. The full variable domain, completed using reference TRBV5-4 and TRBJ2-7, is ETGVTQSPTHLIKTRGQQVTLRCSSQSGHNTVSWYQQALGQGPQFIFQYYREEENGRGNFPPRFSGLQFPNYSSELNVNALELDDSALYLCASSFRDRDEQYFGPGTRLTVT.

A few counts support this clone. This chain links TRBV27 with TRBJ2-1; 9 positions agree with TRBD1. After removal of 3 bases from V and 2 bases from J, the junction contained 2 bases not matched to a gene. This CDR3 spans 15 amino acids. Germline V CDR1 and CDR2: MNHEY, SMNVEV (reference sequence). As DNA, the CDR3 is TGTGCCAGCAGTTTGGGACAGGGACCCTACAATGAGCAGTTCTTC. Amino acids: CASSLGQGPYNEQFF.

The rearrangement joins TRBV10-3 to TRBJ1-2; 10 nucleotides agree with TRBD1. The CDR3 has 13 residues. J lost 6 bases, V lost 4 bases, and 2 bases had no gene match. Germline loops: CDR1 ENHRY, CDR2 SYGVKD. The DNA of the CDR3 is TGTGCCATCAGTGGGGGACAGGGGAATGGCTACACCTTC. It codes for CAISGGQGNGYTF.

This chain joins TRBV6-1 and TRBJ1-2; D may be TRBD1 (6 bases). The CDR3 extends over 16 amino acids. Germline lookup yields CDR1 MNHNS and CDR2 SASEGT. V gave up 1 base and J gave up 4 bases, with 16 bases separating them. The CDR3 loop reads CASSEDLGGRSYGYTF. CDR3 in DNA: TGTGCCAGCAGTGAAGATTTAGGGGGTAGAAGCTATGGCTACACCTTC.

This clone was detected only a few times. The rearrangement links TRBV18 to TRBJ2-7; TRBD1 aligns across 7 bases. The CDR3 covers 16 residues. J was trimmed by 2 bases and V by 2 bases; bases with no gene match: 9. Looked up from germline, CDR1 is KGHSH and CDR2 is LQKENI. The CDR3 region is CASSPTRDSLTYEQYF. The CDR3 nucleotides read TGTGCCAGCTCACCAACCCGGGACAGCTTAACCTACGAGCAGTACTTC.

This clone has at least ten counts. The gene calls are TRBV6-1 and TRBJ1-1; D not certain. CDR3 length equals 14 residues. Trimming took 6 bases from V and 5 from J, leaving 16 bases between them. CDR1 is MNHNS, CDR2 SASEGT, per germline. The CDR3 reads CASRSGLGGTEAFF. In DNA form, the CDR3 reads TGTGCCAGCAGATCCGGTCTAGGAGGGACTGAAGCTTTCTTT.

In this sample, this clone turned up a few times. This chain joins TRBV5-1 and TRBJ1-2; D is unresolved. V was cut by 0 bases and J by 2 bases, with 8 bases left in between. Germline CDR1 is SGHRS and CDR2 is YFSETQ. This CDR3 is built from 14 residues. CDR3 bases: TGCGCCAGCAGCTTGGATCCGGGAAACTATGGCTACACCTTC. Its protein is CASSLDPGNYGYTF.

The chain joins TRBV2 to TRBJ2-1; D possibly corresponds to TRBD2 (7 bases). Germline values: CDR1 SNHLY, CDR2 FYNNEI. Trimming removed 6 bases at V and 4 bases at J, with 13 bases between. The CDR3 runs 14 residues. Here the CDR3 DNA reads TGTGCCAGCAGCGAGAGGGGGGGGTACAATGAGCAGTTCTTC. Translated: CASSERGGYNEQFF. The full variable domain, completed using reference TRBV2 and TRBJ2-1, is EPEVTQTPSHQVTQMGQEVILRCVPISNHLYFYWYRQILGQKVEFLVSFYNNEISEKSEIFDDQFSVERPDGSNFTLKIRSTKLEDSAMYFCASSERGGYNEQFFGPGTRLTVL.

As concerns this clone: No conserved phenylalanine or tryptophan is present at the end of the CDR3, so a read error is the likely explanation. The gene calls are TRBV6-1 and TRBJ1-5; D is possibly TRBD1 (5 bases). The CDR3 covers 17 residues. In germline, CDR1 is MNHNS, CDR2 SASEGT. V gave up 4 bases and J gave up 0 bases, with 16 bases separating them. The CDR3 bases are TGTGCCAGCAGTGCCTCGGCGGGACGACGTAGCAATCAGCCCCAGCATTCT. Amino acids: CASSASAGRRSNQPQHS.

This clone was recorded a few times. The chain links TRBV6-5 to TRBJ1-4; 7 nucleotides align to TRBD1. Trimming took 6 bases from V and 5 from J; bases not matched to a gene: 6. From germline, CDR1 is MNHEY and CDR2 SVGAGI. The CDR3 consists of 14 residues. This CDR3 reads CASRLDRVNEKLFF. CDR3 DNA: TGTGCCAGCAGACTAGACAGGGTAAATGAAAAACTGTTTTTT.

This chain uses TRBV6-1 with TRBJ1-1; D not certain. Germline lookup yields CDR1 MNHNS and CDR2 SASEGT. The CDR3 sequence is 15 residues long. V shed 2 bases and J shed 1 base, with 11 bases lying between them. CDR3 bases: TGTGCCAGCAGTGAAATGGCAGGTGCGAACACTGAAGCTTTCTTT. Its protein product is CASSEMAGANTEAFF.

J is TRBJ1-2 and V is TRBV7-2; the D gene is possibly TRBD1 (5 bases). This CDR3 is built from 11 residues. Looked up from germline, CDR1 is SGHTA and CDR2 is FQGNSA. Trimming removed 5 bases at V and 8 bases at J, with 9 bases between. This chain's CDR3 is CASSARGGYTF. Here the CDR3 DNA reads TGTGCCAGCAGCGCCCGGGGGGGCTACACCTTC. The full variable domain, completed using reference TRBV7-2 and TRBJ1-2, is GAGVSQSPSNKVTEKGKDVELRCDPISGHTALYWYRQSLGQGLEFLIYFQGNSAPDKSGLPSDRFSAERTGGSVSTLTIQRTQQEDSAVYLCASSARGGYTFGSGTRLTVV.

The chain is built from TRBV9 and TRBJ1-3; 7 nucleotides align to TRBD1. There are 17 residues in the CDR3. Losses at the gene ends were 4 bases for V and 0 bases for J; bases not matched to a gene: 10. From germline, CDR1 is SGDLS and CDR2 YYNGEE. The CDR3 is CASSKTSGTASGNTIYF. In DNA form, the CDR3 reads TGTGCCAGCAGCAAGACTTCCGGGACAGCCTCTGGAAACACCATATATTTT.

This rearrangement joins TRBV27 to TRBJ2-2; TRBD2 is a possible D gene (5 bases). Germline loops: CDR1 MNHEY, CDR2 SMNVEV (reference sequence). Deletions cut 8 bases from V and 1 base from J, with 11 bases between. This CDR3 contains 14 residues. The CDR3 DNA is TGTGCCAGCCAAGGACTCTTGAACACCGGGGAGCTGTTTTTT. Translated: CASQGLLNTGELFF.

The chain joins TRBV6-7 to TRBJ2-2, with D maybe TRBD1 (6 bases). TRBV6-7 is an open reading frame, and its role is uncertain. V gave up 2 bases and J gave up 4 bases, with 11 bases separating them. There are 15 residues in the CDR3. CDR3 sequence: CASSYRHRATGELFF. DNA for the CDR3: TGTGCCAGCAGTTACCGGCACAGGGCCACCGGGGAGCTGTTTTTT.

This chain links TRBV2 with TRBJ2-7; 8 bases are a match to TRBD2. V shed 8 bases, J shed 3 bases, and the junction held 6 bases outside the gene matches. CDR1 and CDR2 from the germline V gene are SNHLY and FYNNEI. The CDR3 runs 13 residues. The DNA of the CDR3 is TGTGCCAGCGTCCCGGGGGGGAACTACGAGCAGTACTTC. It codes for CASVPGGNYEQYF.

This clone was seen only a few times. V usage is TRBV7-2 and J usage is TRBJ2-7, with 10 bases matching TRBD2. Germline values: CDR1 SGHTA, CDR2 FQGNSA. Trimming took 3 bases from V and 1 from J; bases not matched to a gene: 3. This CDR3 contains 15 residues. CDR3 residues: CASSFLAGESYEQYF. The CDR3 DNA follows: TGTGCCAGCAGCTTCCTAGCGGGGGAGTCCTACGAGCAGTACTTC.

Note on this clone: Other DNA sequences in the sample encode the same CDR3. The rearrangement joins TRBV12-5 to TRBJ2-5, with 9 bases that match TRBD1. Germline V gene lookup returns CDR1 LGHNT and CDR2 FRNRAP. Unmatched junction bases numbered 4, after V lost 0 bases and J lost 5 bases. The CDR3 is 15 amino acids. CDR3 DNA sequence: TGTGCTAGTGGTTTGGTAGGGACAGGGAAGGAGACCCAGTACTTC. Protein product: CASGLVGTGKETQYF.

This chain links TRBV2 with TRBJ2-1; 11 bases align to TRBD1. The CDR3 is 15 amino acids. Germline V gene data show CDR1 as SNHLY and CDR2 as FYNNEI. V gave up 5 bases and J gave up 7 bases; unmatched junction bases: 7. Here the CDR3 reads CASSSDRGRSNEQFF. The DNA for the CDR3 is TGTGCCAGCAGTTCGGACAGGGGGCGCAGTAATGAGCAGTTCTTC.

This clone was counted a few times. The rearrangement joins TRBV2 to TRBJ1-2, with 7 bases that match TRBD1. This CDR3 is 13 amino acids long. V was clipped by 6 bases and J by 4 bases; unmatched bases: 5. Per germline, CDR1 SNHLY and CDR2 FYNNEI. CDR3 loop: CASRDDRAYGYTF. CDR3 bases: TGTGCCAGCAGGGACGACAGGGCCTATGGCTACACCTTC. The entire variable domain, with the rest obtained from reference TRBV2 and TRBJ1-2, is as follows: EPEVTQTPSHQVTQMGQEVILRCVPISNHLYFYWYRQILGQKVEFLVSFYNNEISEKSEIFDDQFSVERPDGSNFTLKIRSTKLEDSAMYFCASRDDRAYGYTFGSGTRLTVV.

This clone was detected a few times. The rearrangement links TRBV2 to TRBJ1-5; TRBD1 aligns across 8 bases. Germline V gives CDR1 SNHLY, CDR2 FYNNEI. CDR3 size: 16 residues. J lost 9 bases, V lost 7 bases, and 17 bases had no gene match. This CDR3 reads CASKSGQGGALGPQHF. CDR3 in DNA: TGTGCCAGCAAGAGCGGACAGGGTGGGGCCTTAGGGCCCCAGCATTTT.

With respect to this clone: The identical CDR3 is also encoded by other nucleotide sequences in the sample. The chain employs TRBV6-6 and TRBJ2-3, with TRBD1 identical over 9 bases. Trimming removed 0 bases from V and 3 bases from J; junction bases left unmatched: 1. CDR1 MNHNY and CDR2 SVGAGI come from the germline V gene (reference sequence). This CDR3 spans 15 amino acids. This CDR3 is CASSYSGTGTDTQYF. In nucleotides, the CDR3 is TGTGCCAGCAGTTACTCGGGGACAGGGACAGATACGCAGTATTTT.

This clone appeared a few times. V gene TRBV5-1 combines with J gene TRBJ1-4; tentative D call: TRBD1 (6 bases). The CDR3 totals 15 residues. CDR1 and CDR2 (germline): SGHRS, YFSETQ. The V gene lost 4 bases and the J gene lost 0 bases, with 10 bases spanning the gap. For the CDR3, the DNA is TGCGCCAGCAGCCTGGACAGTGCAACTAATGAAAAACTGTTTTTT. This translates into CASSLDSATNEKLFF.

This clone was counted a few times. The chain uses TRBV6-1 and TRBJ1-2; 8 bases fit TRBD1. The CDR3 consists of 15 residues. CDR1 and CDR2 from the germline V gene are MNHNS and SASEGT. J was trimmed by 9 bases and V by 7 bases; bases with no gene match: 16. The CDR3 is CASTPETGVDWRYTF. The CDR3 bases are TGTGCCAGCACCCCTGAGACAGGGGTTGACTGGCGCTACACCTTC.

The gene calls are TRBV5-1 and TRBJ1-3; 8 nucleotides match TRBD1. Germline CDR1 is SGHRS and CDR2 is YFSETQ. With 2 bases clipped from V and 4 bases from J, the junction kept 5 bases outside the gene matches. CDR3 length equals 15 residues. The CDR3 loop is CASSFQGASGNTIYF. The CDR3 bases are TGCGCCAGCAGCTTTCAGGGGGCTTCCGGAAACACCATATATTTT.

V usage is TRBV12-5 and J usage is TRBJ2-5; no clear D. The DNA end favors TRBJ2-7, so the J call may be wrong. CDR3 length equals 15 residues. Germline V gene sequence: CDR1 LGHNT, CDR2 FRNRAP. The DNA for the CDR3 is TGTGCTAGTGGCTATTTTGACACCCGCTCCTACGAGCAGTACTTC. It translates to CASGYFDTRSYEQYF.

CDR3 sequence: CASSLGSSGQYF. The CDR3 nucleotides read TGTGCCAGCAGCTTAGGGTCCTCAGGGCAGTACTTC. The chain combines TRBV11-2 with TRBJ2-7; D remains unclear. V was clipped by 1 base and J by 9 bases, with 10 bases between them. The germline V gene encodes CDR1 SGHAT and CDR2 FQNNGV. CDR3 length equals 12 residues. The full variable domain, with the rest looked up from reference TRBV11-2 and TRBJ2-7, is EAGVAQSPRYKIIEKRQSVAFWCNPISGHATLYWYQQILGQGPKLLIQFQNNGVVDDSQLPKDRFSAERLKGVDSTLKIQPAKLEDSAVYLCASSLGSSGQYFGPGTRLTVT.